The present entry profiles one T cell receptor beta chain with its context. The antigen is not known. The source of the sample is a study of T-cell reconstitution after alpha-beta-depleted transplantation in children. Overall study findings and caveats: Among T cells one year after transplant, newly produced cells accounted for most counts and diversity. Reports say that about two months after transplant, the alpha-beta T cells came out of several hundred graft clones that had expanded.

Unique molecular identifiers tagged the TCRbeta library. TCRdb redid the calling of the PCR reads with MiXCR, one entry per CDR3 protein. The table shows 400,000 to 450,000 distinct CDR3 sequences, with around two fifths occurring only once. In germline, CDR1 is MDHEN, CDR2 SYDVKM. Trimming removed 7 bases from V and 6 bases from J; junction bases left unmatched: 10. CDR3 size: 14 residues. V is TRBV28 and J is TRBJ1-1; 8 bases map to TRBD1. The origin of this receptor is a girl between 2 and 10 years old with aplastic anemia, due to receive a stem cell transplant. This sample comprised PBMCs, obtained before TCRalphabeta/CD19-depleted stem cell transplant. CDR3 nucleotide sequence: TGTGCCAGCACCGATCCGACAGGGGTTCCTGAAGCTTTCTTT. Residues: CASTDPTGVPEAFF.